This T cell receptor (beta chain) was observed in a study of T cell changes during pregnancy in multiple sclerosis. Clones were read by immunoSEQ multiplex PCR, and TCRdb kept only the in-frame ones, dropping some. The table lists fewer than 60,000 clones, around nine tenths of them singletons, with 0.35% to 0.45% in the top ten. The clonotype comes from a female donor with multiple sclerosis, enrolled in a pregnancy study. Sequencing was performed on CD4+ T cells from peripheral blood mononuclear cells, taken after pregnancy.

The CDR3 reads CASSEEEKLFF. The CDR3 DNA reads TGTGCCAGCAGTGAGGAGGAAAAACTGTTTTTT. The chain carries TRBV2 and TRBJ1-4; D gene uncertain. Per the germline V gene, CDR1 is SNHLY and CDR2 is FYNNEI. The CDR3 consists of 11 residues. V lost 3 bases, J lost 8 bases, and 4 bases lay in between.